These T cell receptor beta chains were read from a single sample in a study of neurological immune-mediated disorders. TCRdb reprocessed the 5' RACE reads with MiXCR, giving one entry per CDR3 protein. The table shows more than 50,000 distinct CDR3 sequences, with about 3.7% occurring only once. Sequencing was done on a sample of PBMCs. These receptors were obtained from a woman aged 55-75 years with multiple sclerosis. Both conserved end residues are part of each CDR3. The order of the fields is D gene, V gene, J gene, clone size, CDR3 protein, CDR3 DNA. A D gene is named only where the DNA matches it firmly. Clone size appears in some rows only: once, few, many, or a class for an expanded clone.

>TRBD1|TRBV20-1|TRBJ2-7|NA
CSARGTAYEQYF
TGCAGTGCTAGGGGGACAGCCTACGAGCAGTACTTC
>NA|TRBV7-9|TRBJ2-1|many
CASSLGSGQFF
TGTGCCAGCAGCTTAGGAAGCGGGCAGTTCTTC
>NA|TRBV7-9|TRBJ2-4|many
CASSLPGARGKAKNIQYF
TGTGCCAGCAGCTTACCCGGCGCAAGGGGGAAGGCCAAAAACATTCAGTACTTC
>NA|TRBV20-1|TRBJ2-7|many
CSAQGLTYEQYF
TGCAGCGCTCAGGGTCTTACCTACGAGCAGTACTTC
>TRBD2|TRBV24-1|TRBJ2-1|many
CATTSGTYNEQFF
TGTGCCACCACTAGCGGCACCTACAATGAGCAGTTCTTC
>NA|TRBV20-1|TRBJ2-7|NA
CSARFTNLYEQYF
TGCAGTGCTAGATTTACTAATTTGTACGAGCAGTACTTC
>NA|TRBV5-6|TRBJ2-2|many
CASSLGFRANTGELFF
TGTGCCAGCAGCTTGGGTTTCCGGGCGAACACCGGGGAGCTGTTTTTT
>TRBD1|TRBV5-1|TRBJ1-6|many
CASSVGTGLSSYNSPLHF
TGCGCCAGCAGCGTCGGGACAGGATTAAGCTCCTATAATTCACCCCTCCACTTT
>NA|TRBV20-1|TRBJ1-3|many
CSASGDGNTIYF
TGCAGTGCTTCCGGGGATGGAAACACCATATATTTT
>NA|TRBV4-3|TRBJ1-2|many
CASSQDGGHPVGYTF
TGCGCCAGCAGCCAAGACGGGGGGCACCCTGTAGGCTACACCTTC
>NA|TRBV7-9|TRBJ2-2|many
CASSLRPNTGELFF
TGTGCCAGCAGCTTAAGGCCGAACACCGGGGAGCTGTTTTTT
>TRBD1|TRBV20-1|TRBJ1-5|many
CSARNRQGFQPQHF
TGCAGTGCTAGAAATAGACAGGGCTTTCAGCCCCAGCATTTT
>NA|TRBV7-2|TRBJ2-5|many
CASSLVAAEETQYF
TGTGCCAGCAGCTTAGTGGCAGCAGAAGAGACCCAGTACTTC
>NA|TRBV12-3/TRBV12-4|TRBJ2-5|many
CASSDLGETQYF
TGTGCCAGCAGCGACCTTGGTGAGACCCAGTACTTC
>TRBD2|TRBV7-3|TRBJ2-2|many
CASSRGTSGNTGELFF
TGTGCCAGCAGCCGAGGGACTAGCGGTAACACCGGGGAGCTGTTTTTT
>NA|TRBV5-1|TRBJ1-4|many
CASSFSARGEKLFF
TGCGCCAGCAGCTTTTCCGCGCGGGGTGAAAAACTGTTTTTT
>NA|TRBV19|TRBJ2-3|few
CASSISAPLRTDTQYF
TGTGCCAGTAGTATTTCAGCTCCCCTTCGGACAGATACGCAGTATTTT
>NA|TRBV4-1|TRBJ2-7|many
CASSPGRNYEQYF
TGCGCCAGCAGCCCTGGACGGAATTACGAGCAGTACTTC
>NA|TRBV7-2|TRBJ2-3|NA
CASRAFPRGAATDTKYF
TGTGCCAGCAGAGCCTTCCCCCGGGGGGCTGCCACAGATACGAAGTATTTT
>NA|TRBV20-1|TRBJ1-1|many
CSARTLEAFF
TGCAGTGCTAGGACGTTAGAAGCTTTCTTT
>TRBD1|TRBV3-1|TRBJ2-7|many
CATKGQGGEQYF
TGTGCCACCAAGGGACAGGGCGGGGAGCAGTACTTC
>NA|TRBV5-5|TRBJ1-2|few
CASSAGTGYGYTF
TGTGCCAGCAGCGCCGGGACGGGCTATGGCTACACCTTC
>NA|TRBV5-1|TRBJ2-3|many
CASSPDSASTDTQYF
TGCGCCAGCAGCCCCGACAGCGCTAGCACAGATACGCAGTATTTT
>NA|TRBV7-8|TRBJ1-1|many
CASSLNRENTEAFF
TGTGCCAGCAGCTTAAACAGGGAGAACACTGAAGCTTTCTTT
>NA|TRBV9|TRBJ2-2|many
CASSPSPGVGTGELFF
TGTGCCAGCAGCCCCAGCCCAGGGGTTGGCACCGGGGAGCTGTTTTTT
>NA|TRBV5-6|TRBJ2-7|many
CASSFANEQYF
TGTGCCAGCAGCTTTGCTAACGAGCAGTACTTC
>NA|TRBV5-1|TRBJ2-3|many
CASSLGGGGSLWGTDTQYF
TGCGCCAGCAGCTTAGGAGGGGGTGGAAGCCTTTGGGGCACAGATACGCAGTATTTT
>TRBD2|TRBV20-1|TRBJ2-5|many
CSAQSGGPQETQYF
TGCAGTGCTCAATCGGGGGGACCGCAAGAGACCCAGTACTTC
>NA|TRBV10-3|TRBJ2-1|many
CAINGRDLFDEQFF
TGTGCCATCAATGGGCGTGACCTCTTCGATGAGCAGTTCTTC
>NA|TRBV4-2|TRBJ1-6|many
CASSQERGGGANSPLHF
TGTGCCAGCAGCCAAGAGAGGGGGGGAGGGGCGAACTCACCCCTCCACTTT
>NA|TRBV12-3/TRBV12-4|TRBJ1-1|NA
CASRPSGGTEAFF
TGTGCCAGCAGGCCCTCAGGAGGGACTGAAGCTTTCTTT
>NA|TRBV5-1|TRBJ2-7|many
CASSYTGDSNTYEQYF
TGCGCCAGCAGCTATACAGGGGACTCCAATACCTACGAGCAGTACTTC
>NA|TRBV9|TRBJ2-1|many
CASSVDGDEQFF
TGTGCCAGCAGCGTAGACGGGGATGAGCAGTTCTTC
>NA|TRBV12-3/TRBV12-4|TRBJ2-1|many
CASSLVPNLNNEQFF
TGTGCCAGCAGCTTGGTACCAAATTTAAACAATGAGCAGTTCTTC